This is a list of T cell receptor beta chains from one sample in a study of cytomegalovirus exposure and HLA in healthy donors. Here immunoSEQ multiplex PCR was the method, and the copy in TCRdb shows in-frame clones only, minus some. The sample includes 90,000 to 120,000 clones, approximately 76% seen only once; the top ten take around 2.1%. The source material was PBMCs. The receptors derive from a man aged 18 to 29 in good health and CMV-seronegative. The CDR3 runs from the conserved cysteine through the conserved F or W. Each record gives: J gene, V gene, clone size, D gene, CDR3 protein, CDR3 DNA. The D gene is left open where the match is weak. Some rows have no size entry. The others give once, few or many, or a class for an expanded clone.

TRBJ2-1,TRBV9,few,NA,CASSVGGMPNEQFF,TGTGCCAGCAGCGTCGGGGGAATGCCGAATGAGCAGTTCTTC
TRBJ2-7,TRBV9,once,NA,CASSEGAGPYEQYF,TGTGCCAGCAGCGAAGGAGCGGGCCCTTACGAGCAGTACTTC
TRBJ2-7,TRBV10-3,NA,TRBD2,CAISDLAGGPDEQYF,TGTGCCATCAGTGACCTTGCGGGGGGGCCCGACGAGCAGTACTTC
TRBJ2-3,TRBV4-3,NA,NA,CASSQDRGTDTQYF,TGCGCCAGCAGCCAAGACAGGGGCACAGATACGCAGTATTTT
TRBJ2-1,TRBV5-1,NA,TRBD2,CASSSGLAPDDEQFF,TGCGCCAGCAGTTCGGGACTAGCCCCTGACGATGAGCAGTTCTTC
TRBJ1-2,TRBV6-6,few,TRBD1,CASSFGQGDYGYTF,TGTGCCAGCAGTTTCGGACAGGGGGACTATGGCTACACCTTC
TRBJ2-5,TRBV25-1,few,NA,CASSKQTETQYF,TGTGCCAGCAGTAAACAAACAGAGACCCAGTACTTC
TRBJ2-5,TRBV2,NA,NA,CASLRREQGQETQYF,TGTGCCAGCTTGCGGAGGGAACAGGGGCAAGAGACCCAGTACTTC
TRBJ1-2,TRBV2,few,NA,CASSEDQGGYGYTF,TGTGCCAGCAGCGAAGATCAGGGAGGCTATGGCTACACCTTC
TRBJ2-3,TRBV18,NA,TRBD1,CASSPGTGGTDTQYF,TGTGCCAGCTCACCGGGGACAGGGGGCACAGATACGCAGTATTTT
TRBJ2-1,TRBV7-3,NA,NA,CASSLEATATHKFF,TGTGCCAGCAGCTTAGAGGCGACAGCCACTCATAAGTTCTTC
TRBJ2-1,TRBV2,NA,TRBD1,CASSEEGDRAGNEQFF,TGTGCCAGCAGTGAGGAGGGGGACAGGGCCGGGAATGAGCAGTTCTTC
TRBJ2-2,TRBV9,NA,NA,CASSVILTGELFF,TGTGCCAGCAGCGTAATACTGACAGGGGAGCTGTTTTTT
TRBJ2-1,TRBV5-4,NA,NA,CASSMRGNEQFF,TGTGCCAGCAGCATGCGGGGCAATGAGCAGTTCTTC
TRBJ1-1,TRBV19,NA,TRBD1,CASSPGGKRAFF,TGTGCCAGTAGCCCAGGGGGCAAGCGAGCTTTCTTT
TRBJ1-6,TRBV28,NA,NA,CASSTRSSYNSPLHF,TGTGCCAGCAGTACAAGGAGCTCCTATAATTCACCCCTCCACTTT
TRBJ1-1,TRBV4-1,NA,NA,CASSQNEDRTEAFF,TGCGCCAGCAGCCAAAATGAAGACAGGACTGAAGCTTTCTTT
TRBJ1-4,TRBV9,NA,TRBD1,CASSARGRLEKLFF,TGTGCCAGCAGTGCCAGGGGGCGATTGGAAAAACTGTTTTTT
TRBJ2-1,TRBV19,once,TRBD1,CASHTGTGIGYEQFF,TGTGCCAGTCATACCGGGACAGGAATTGGATATGAGCAGTTCTTC
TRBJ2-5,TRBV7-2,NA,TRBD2,CASSSVLAGETQYF,TGTGCCAGCAGCTCAGTTCTAGCGGGCGAGACCCAGTACTTC
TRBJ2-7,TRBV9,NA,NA,CASSLGGSSYEQYF,TGTGCCAGCAGCCTCGGGGGAAGCTCCTACGAGCAGTACTTC
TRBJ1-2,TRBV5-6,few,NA,CASSPDRNYGYTF,TGTGCCAGCAGCCCCGACAGGAACTATGGCTACACCTTC
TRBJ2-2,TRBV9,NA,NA,CASSVAWHPDGELFF,TGTGCCAGCAGCGTAGCGTGGCACCCTGATGGGGAGCTGTTTTTT
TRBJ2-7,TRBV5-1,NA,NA,CASSVGQPYEQYF,TGCGCCAGCAGCGTCGGACAGCCCTACGAGCAGTACTTC
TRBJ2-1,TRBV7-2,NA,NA,CASSSRPRAYNEQFF,TGTGCCAGCAGCTCCCGGCCACGGGCCTACAATGAGCAGTTCTTC
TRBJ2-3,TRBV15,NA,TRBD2,CATSRIAGGTDTQYF,TGTGCCACCAGCAGAATAGCGGGGGGAACAGATACGCAGTATTTT
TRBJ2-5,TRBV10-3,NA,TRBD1,CAVGQGVETQYF,TGTGCCGTGGGACAGGGCGTGGAGACCCAGTACTTC
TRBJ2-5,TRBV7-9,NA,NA,CSSSFRGTGWETQYF,TGTTCCAGCAGCTTTAGGGGGACCGGGTGGGAGACCCAGTACTTC
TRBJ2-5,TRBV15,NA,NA,CATSREMNSETQYF,TGTGCCACCAGTAGAGAGATGAACTCGGAGACCCAGTACTTC
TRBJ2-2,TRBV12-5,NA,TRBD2,CARPGRTSGGPGSTGELFF,TGTGCTAGGCCCGGACGGACTAGCGGGGGCCCCGGGAGCACCGGGGAGCTGTTTTTT
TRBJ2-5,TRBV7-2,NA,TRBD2,CASSLGTSTQETQYF,TGTGCCAGCAGCCTCGGGACTAGCACCCAAGAGACCCAGTACTTC
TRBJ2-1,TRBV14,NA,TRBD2,CASSPSGGAHNEQFF,TGTGCCAGCAGCCCTAGCGGGGGGGCCCACAATGAGCAGTTCTTC
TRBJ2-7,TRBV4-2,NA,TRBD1,CASSQDIGTGSYEQYF,TGTGCCAGCAGCCAAGATATAGGGACAGGGTCCTACGAGCAGTACTTC
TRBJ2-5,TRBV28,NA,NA,CASSSAVRGTYQETQYF,TGTGCCAGCAGTTCCGCCGTACGGGGGACGTACCAAGAGACCCAGTACTTC
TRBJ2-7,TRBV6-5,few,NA,CASSTGTKTYEQYF,TGTGCCAGCAGCACAGGTACCAAAACCTACGAGCAGTACTTC
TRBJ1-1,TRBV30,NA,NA,CASPLNTEAFF,TGTGCCTCCCCCTTGAACACTGAAGCTTTCTTT
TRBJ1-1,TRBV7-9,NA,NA,CASSLAAGGNTEAFF,TGTGCCAGCAGCTTAGCGGCGGGGGGGAACACTGAAGCTTTCTTT
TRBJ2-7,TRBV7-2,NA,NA,CASSVIGQGRYEQYF,TGTGCCAGCAGCGTAATCGGGCAGGGCCGCTACGAGCAGTACTTC
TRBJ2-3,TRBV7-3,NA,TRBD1,CASSERGQGASQRDTQYF,TGTGCCAGCTCGGAAAGGGGGCAGGGGGCCAGTCAGCGGGATACGCAGTATTTT
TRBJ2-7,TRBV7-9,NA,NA,CASSLGQSRPQQYF,TGTGCCAGCAGCTTAGGTCAGTCCCGTCCTCAGCAGTACTTC
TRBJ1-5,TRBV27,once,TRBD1,CASSITGGHQPQHF,TGTGCCAGCAGCATTACAGGGGGCCATCAGCCCCAGCATTTT
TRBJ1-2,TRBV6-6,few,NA,CASSYPGGYTF,TGTGCCAGCAGTTACCCAGGGGGCTACACCTTC
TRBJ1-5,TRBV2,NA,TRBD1,CASSEGRGRFQPQHF,TGTGCCAGCAGTGAGGGCAGGGGGCGATTTCAGCCCCAGCATTTT
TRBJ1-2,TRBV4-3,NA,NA,CASSQDITDYGYTF,TGCGCCAGCAGCCAAGATATAACAGACTATGGCTACACCTTC
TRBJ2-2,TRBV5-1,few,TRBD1,CASTTGAGELFF,TGCGCCAGCACAACAGGGGCCGGGGAGCTGTTTTTT
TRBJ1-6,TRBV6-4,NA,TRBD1,CASSDSGQGNSPLHF,TGTGCCAGCAGTGACTCGGGACAGGGGAATTCACCCCTCCACTTT
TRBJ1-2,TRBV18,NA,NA,CASSPRTERGYTF,TGTGCCAGCTCACCACGGACAGAGCGTGGCTACACCTTC
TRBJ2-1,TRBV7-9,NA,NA,CASTQQGYNEQFF,TGTGCCAGCACCCAACAGGGTTACAATGAGCAGTTCTTC
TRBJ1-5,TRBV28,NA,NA,CASSPGDQPQHF,TGTGCCAGCAGTCCCGGGGATCAGCCCCAGCATTTT
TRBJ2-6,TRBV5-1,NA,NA,CASSSGLSGANVLTF,TGCGCCAGCAGTTCAGGGCTCTCTGGGGCCAACGTCCTGACTTTC
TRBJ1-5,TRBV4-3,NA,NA,CASSQDVLGQGLRNNQPQHF,TGCGCCAGCAGCCAAGACGTATTAGGGCAGGGGCTGAGGAACAATCAGCCCCAGCATTTT
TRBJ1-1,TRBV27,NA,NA,CASSLSPGMNTEAFF,TGTGCCAGCAGTTTGAGCCCGGGTATGAACACTGAAGCTTTCTTT
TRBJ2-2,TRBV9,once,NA,CASSVRAGPDTGELFF,TGTGCCAGCAGCGTCCGAGCGGGTCCGGACACCGGGGAGCTGTTTTTT
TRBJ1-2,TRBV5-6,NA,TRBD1,CASSLGSDRGPFFGYTF,TGTGCCAGCAGCTTGGGTTCTGACAGGGGCCCTTTTTTTGGCTACACCTTC
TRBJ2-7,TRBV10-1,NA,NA,CARNRGGYEQYF,TGCGCCAGGAACAGGGGGGGTTACGAGCAGTACTTC
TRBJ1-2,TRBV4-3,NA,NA,CASSQAGIWGGYTF,TGCGCCAGCAGCCAAGCGGGGATTTGGGGTGGCTACACCTTC
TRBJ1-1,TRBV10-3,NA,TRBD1,CATSGRTGLNTEAFF,TGTGCCACCTCGGGTAGGACAGGGCTGAACACTGAAGCTTTCTTT
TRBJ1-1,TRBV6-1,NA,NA,CASGAMKGTEAFF,TGTGCCAGCGGGGCTATGAAGGGCACTGAAGCTTTCTTT
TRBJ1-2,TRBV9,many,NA,CASSARGQRTYGYTF,TGTGCCAGCAGCGCGCGTGGACAGCGAACCTATGGCTACACCTTC